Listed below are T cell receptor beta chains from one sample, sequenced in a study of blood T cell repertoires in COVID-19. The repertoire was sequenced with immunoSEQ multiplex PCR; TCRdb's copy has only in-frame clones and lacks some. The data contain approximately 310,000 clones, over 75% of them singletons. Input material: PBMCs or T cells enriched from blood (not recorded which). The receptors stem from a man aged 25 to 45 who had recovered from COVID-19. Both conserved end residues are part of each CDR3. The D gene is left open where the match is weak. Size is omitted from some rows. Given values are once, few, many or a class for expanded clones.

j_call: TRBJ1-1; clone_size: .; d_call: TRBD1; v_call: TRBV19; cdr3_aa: CASSTGQGLVNTEAFF; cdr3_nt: TGTGCCAGTAGTACAGGACAGGGTTTGGTGAACACTGAAGCTTTCTTT
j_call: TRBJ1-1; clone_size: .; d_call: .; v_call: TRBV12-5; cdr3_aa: CASGLVLAGTNTEAFF; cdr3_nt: TGTGCTAGTGGTTTGGTACTTGCGGGGACTAACACTGAAGCTTTCTTT
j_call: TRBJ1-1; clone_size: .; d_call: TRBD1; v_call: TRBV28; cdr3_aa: CASSLLRQGASPTAEAFF; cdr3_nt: TGTGCCAGCAGTTTATTGAGACAGGGGGCGTCCCCCACCGCTGAAGCTTTCTTT
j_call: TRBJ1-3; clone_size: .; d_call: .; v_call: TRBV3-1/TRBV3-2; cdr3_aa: CASSQSGNTIYF; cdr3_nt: TGTGCCAGCAGCCAGAGTGGAAACACCATATATTTT
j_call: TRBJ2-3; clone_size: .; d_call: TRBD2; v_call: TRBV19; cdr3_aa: CASSIAVTSGGADTQYF; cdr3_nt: TGTGCCAGTAGTATAGCAGTGACTAGCGGGGGGGCCGATACGCAGTATTTT
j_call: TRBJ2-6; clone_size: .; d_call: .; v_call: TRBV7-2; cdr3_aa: CASSPLGGPPGANVLTF; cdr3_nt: TGTGCCAGCAGCCCCCTCGGGGGACCTCCTGGGGCCAACGTCCTGACTTTC
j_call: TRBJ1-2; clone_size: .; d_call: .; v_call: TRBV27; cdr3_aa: CASSLRVGSYGYTF; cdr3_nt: TGTGCCAGCAGTTTGAGGGTAGGAAGCTATGGCTACACCTTC
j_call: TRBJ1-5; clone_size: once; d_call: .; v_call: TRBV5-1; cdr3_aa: CASSYDSPDQPQHF; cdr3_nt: TGCGCCAGCAGCTACGACAGCCCGGATCAGCCCCAGCATTTT
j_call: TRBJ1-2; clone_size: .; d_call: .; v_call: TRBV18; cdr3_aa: CASSPMPGPANYGYTF; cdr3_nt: TGTGCCAGCTCACCTATGCCAGGGCCAGCTAACTATGGCTACACCTTC
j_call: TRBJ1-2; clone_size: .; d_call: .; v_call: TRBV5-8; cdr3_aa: CASSLVEGDYGYTF; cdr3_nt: TGTGCCAGCAGCTTGGTAGAGGGTGACTATGGCTACACCTTC
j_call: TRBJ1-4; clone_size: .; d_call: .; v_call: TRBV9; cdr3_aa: CASSVGIATTNEKLFF; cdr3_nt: TGTGCCAGCAGCGTAGGAATAGCGACAACTAATGAAAAACTGTTTTTT
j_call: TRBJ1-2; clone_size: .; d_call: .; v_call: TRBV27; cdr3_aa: CASSTIIPTGPTYNYGYTF; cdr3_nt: TGTGCCAGCAGTACAATAATACCTACAGGCCCGACCTATAACTATGGCTACACCTTC
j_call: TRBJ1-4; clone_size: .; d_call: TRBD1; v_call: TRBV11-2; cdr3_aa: CASSRDRANEKLFF; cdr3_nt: TGTGCCAGCAGCCGGGACAGGGCTAATGAAAAACTGTTTTTT
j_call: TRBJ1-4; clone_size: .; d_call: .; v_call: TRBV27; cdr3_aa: CASKSQIDEKLFF; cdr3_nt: TGTGCCAGCAAGTCGCAGATTGATGAAAAACTGTTTTTT
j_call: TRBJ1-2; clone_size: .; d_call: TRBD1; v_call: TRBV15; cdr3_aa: CATRQGPDYGYTF; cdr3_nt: TGTGCCACCAGACAGGGGCCCGATTATGGCTACACCTTC
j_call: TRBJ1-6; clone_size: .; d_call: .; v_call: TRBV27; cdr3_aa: CASSLPSYNSPLHF; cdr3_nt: TGTGCCAGCAGTTTACCGTCCTATAATTCACCCCTCCACTTT
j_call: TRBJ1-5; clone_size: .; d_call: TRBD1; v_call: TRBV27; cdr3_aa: CASSRTGRQPQHF; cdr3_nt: TGTGCCAGCAGCCGGACAGGGCGTCAGCCCCAGCATTTT
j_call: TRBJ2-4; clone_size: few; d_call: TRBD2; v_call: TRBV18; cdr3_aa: CASSPLFSDSGGFPFKNIQYF; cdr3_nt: TGTGCCAGCTCACCACTATTTTCGGATAGCGGGGGTTTCCCTTTTAAAAACATTCAGTACTTC
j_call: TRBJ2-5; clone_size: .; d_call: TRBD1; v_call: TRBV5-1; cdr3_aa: CASSLVRTGWETQYF; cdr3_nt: TGCGCCAGCAGCTTGGTCCGGACAGGGTGGGAGACCCAGTACTTC
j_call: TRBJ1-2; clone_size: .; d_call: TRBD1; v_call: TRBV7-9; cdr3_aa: CASSLGGQLGYTF; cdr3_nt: TGTGCCAGCAGCCTCGGGGGACAGTTAGGCTACACCTTC
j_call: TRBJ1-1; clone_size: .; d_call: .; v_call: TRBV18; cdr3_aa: CASSPPGRRAFF; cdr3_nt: TGTGCCAGCTCACCACCAGGGAGGAGGGCTTTCTTT
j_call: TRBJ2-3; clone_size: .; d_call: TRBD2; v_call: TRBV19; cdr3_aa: CASSETTSGAPSTDTQYF; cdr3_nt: TGTGCCAGTTCCGAGACGACTAGCGGGGCTCCTAGCACAGATACGCAGTATTTT
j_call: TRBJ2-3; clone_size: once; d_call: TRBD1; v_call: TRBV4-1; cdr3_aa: CASSHRGPDTQYF; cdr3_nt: TGCGCCAGCAGCCACAGGGGGCCAGATACGCAGTATTTT
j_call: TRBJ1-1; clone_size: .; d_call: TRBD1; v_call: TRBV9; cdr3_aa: CASSPRQGSQTEAFF; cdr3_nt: TGTGCCAGCAGTCCGCGACAGGGCAGTCAAACTGAAGCTTTCTTT
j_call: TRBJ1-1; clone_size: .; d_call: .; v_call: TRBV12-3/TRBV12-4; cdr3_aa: CASSYDRTEAFF; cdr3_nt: TGTGCCAGCAGCTACGACAGGACTGAAGCTTTCTTT
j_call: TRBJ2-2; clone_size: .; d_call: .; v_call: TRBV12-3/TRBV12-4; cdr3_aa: CASSLHTGELFF; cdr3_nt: TGTGCCAGCAGTCTCCACACCGGGGAGCTGTTTTTT
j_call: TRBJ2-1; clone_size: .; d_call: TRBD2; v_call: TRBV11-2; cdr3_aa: CASSLNWGGSYNEQFF; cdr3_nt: TGTGCCAGCAGCCTCAATTGGGGGGGGTCCTACAATGAGCAGTTCTTC
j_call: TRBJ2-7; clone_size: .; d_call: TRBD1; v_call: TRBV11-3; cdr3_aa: CASSLGQGEKPYEQYF; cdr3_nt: TGTGCCAGCAGCTTAGGACAGGGGGAGAAGCCCTACGAGCAGTACTTC
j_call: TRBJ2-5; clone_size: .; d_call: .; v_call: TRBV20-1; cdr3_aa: CSASENRIETQYF; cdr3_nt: TGCAGTGCTAGTGAAAACAGGATCGAGACCCAGTACTTC
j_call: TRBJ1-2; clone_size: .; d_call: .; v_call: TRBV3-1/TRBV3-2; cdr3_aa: CASSQARGYGYTF; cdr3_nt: TGTGCCAGCAGCCAAGCGAGAGGCTATGGCTACACCTTC
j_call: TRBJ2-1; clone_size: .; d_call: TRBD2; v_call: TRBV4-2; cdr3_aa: CASSQGAGGTYNEQFF; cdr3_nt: TGTGCCAGCAGCCAGGGAGCGGGGGGGACCTACAATGAGCAGTTCTTC
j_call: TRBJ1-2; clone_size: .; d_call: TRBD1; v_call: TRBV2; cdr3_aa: CASSVDRGRDGYTF; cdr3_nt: TGTGCCAGCAGTGTGGACAGGGGAAGGGATGGCTACACCTTC
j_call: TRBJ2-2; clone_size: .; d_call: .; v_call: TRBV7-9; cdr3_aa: CASTSQPGYTGELFF; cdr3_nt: TGTGCCAGCACTTCTCAACCGGGTTACACCGGGGAGCTGTTTTTT
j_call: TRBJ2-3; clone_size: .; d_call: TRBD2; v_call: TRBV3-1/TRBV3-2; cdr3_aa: CASSLGRGGLDTQYF; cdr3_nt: TGTGCCAGCAGCCTGGGGCGGGGGGGTTTAGATACGCAGTATTTT
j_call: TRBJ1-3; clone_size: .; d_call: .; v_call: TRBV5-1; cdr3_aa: CASSLAGPGNTIYF; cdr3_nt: TGCGCCAGCAGCTTAGCCGGTCCTGGAAACACCATATATTTT
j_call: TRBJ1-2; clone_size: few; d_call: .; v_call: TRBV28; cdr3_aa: CASSSTGTYGYTF; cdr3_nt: TGTGCCAGCAGTTCCACAGGGACCTATGGCTACACCTTC
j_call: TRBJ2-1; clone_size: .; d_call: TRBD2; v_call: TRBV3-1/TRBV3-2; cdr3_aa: CASSPVAGGGYNEQFF; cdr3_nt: TGTGCCAGCAGCCCTGTTGCTGGCGGGGGTTACAATGAGCAGTTCTTC
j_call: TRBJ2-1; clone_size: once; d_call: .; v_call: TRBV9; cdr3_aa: CASSVLPGLGLGGEQFF; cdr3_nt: TGTGCCAGCAGCGTACTCCCGGGCTTGGGGCTAGGCGGTGAGCAGTTCTTC
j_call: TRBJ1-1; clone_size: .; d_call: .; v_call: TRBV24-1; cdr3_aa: CATTTGLRTEAFF; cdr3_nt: TGTGCCACTACGACAGGTCTTCGTACTGAAGCTTTCTTT
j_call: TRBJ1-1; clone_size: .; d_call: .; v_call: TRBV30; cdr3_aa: CAWSNGVQTEAFF; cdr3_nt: TGTGCCTGGAGTAACGGGGTACAAACTGAAGCTTTCTTT
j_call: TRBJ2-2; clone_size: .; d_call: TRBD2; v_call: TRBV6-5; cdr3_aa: CASSYGASGGLGELFF; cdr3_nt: TGTGCCAGCAGTTACGGGGCTAGCGGGGGCCTCGGGGAGCTGTTTTTT
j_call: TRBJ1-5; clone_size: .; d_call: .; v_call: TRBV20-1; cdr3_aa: CSASIRAPLFNQPQHF; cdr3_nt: TGCAGTGCTAGTATCAGGGCCCCCCTCTTCAATCAGCCCCAGCATTTT
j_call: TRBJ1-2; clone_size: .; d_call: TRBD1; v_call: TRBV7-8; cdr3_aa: CASSSGQPGYGYTF; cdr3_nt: TGTGCCAGCAGCTCGGGACAGCCTGGCTATGGCTACACCTTC
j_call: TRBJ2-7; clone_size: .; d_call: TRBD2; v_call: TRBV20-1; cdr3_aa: CSASLAGGHEQYF; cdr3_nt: TGCAGTGCTAGTTTAGCGGGGGGGCACGAGCAGTACTTC
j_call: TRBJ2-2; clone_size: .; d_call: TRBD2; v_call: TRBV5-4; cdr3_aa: CASSGSRAGGFPGELFF; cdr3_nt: TGTGCCAGCAGCGGCTCGAGAGCGGGGGGATTCCCCGGGGAGCTGTTTTTT
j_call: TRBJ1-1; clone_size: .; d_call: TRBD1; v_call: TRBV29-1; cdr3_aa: CSVAGQGRSTEAFF; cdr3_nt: TGCAGCGTGGCCGGACAGGGGAGGAGCACTGAAGCTTTCTTT